One sample yielded the 20 T cell receptor beta chains listed below, sequenced in a study of tumor-infiltrating lymphocytes in glioblastoma multiforme. TCRB libraries came from RNA via three nested multiplex PCR rounds. TCRdb re-derived calls from the multiplex PCR reads in MiXCR, one entry per CDR3 protein. The sample gives fewer than 11,000 distinct CDR3 sequences, 60% to 75% of which show up once; around 29% is in the top ten. The specimen was brain tumor tissue. The receptors shown here come from a male donor with glioblastoma.

On this clonotype itself: The junction and the germline gene differ at one end; a read error may be behind it. J is TRBJ2-4 and V is TRBV20-1, with D tentatively TRBD1 (5 bases). This CDR3 has 19 residues. Germline V gene data show CDR1 as DFQATT and CDR2 as SNEGSKA (reference sequence). CDR3 region: CSARGPDMGIRKARNIQYF. The CDR3 nucleotides are TGCAGTGCTAGAGGCCCGGACATGGGGATTCGGAAAGCCAGAAACATTCAGTACTTC.

Regarding this clonotype: Lacking the conserved final phenylalanine or tryptophan, this CDR3 likely reflects a read error. This chain joins TRBV6-1 and TRBJ1-1; D may be TRBD1 (6 bases). Looked up from germline, CDR1 is MNHNS and CDR2 is SASEGT. The CDR3 extends over 13 amino acids. CDR3 bases: TGTGCCAACAGTCTTAACAGGGACACTGAAGCTTTCCTT. Translating it yields CANSLNRDTEAFL.

The sample holds many counts of this clonotype. The V and J genes are TRBV6-6 and TRBJ2-1, with 7 bases identical to TRBD2. CDR1 MNHNY and CDR2 SVGAGI come from the germline V gene (reference sequence). The CDR3 has 12 residues. V gave up 5 bases and J gave up 8 bases; unmatched junction bases: 3. This CDR3 reads CASSVAGDEQFF. The CDR3 nucleotides read TGTGCCAGCAGTGTCGCGGGAGATGAGCAGTTCTTC.

This clonotype was detected ten times or more. The rearrangement uses TRBV20-1 and TRBJ2-7; maybe TRBD1 (6 bases). This CDR3 has 13 residues. Germline V gene lookup returns CDR1 DFQATT and CDR2 SNEGSKA (reference sequence). V lost 3 bases and J lost 4, with 13 bases in between. CDR3 DNA: TGCAGTGCTAGCAGGGGCACTGGGTACGAGCAGTACTTC. It is translated as CSASRGTGYEQYF.

Of note for this clonotype: One junction end does not reproduce the germline sequence, and a read error may be involved. This chain connects TRBV6-5 to TRBJ1-2; TRBD1 matches at 7 bases. The CDR3 extends over 18 amino acids. Germline assignment: CDR1 MNHEY and CDR2 SVGAGI. The CDR3 reads CASNSQTIRGNLNYGYTF. The CDR3 bases are TGTGCCAGCAATTCACAGACCATCAGGGGGAATCTTAACTACGGCTACACCTTC.

Only one count was recorded for this clonotype. The junction differs from germline at one of its ends, possibly a read error. This chain connects TRBV6-2 or TRBV6-3 to TRBJ2-1; D is unresolved. Germline CDR1 is MNHEY and CDR2 is SVGEGT. This CDR3 contains 13 residues. CDR3: CASSYERFHEQSF. CDR3 in DNA: TGTGCCAGTAGTTACGAGAGGTTCCATGAGCAGTCCTTC.

J is TRBJ1-1 and V is TRBV11-2; no reliable D call. V was clipped by 3 bases and J by 6 bases, with 11 bases between them. The CDR3 length is 13 residues. Germline V gene lookup returns CDR1 SGHAT and CDR2 FQNNGV. DNA for the CDR3: TGTGCCAGCAGCTTTGGGGAGAGGGCTGAAGCTTTCTTT. Its protein is CASSFGERAEAFF. The full variable domain, rest sourced from reference TRBV11-2 and TRBJ1-1, is EAGVAQSPRYKIIEKRQSVAFWCNPISGHATLYWYQQILGQGPKLLIQFQNNGVVDDSQLPKDRFSAERLKGVDSTLKIQPAKLEDSAVYLCASSFGERAEAFFGQGTRLTVV.

As concerns this clonotype: An end of the junction differs from the germline gene, which may be a read error. J is TRBJ2-2 and V is TRBV28; D is possibly TRBD2 (5 bases). Per germline, CDR1 MDHEN and CDR2 SYDVKM. The length of the CDR3 is 17 residues. CDR3 bases: TGTGCCAGCAGGACAACTAGTGGGAAGGCGAACACCGGCGAGCTGTTTTTT. Translating it yields CASRTTSGKANTGELFF.

In its sample, this clonotype was seen once. This is likely a read error, given that the CDR3 carries no conserved phenylalanine or tryptophan at its end. V usage is TRBV6-5 and J usage is TRBJ2-7; TRBD1 agrees at 7 bases. The V gene's germline CDR1 is MNHEY and CDR2 SVGAGI. This CDR3 is 14 amino acids long. Trimming cost V 7 bases and J 7 bases; bases outside gene matches: 13. The CDR3 here is CASIPRAGGYEQYL. The CDR3 region has the DNA TGTGCCAGCATACCCCGGGCAGGGGGATATGAGCAGTACTTA.

Regarding this clonotype: The junction and the germline gene differ at one end; a read error may be behind it. This rearrangement joins TRBV11-2 to TRBJ1-1, with D maybe TRBD1 (5 bases). The CDR3 covers 15 residues. CDR1 and CDR2 from the germline V gene are SGHAT and FQNNGV. The CDR3 DNA reads TGTGCCAGCAGCTTAGCGGGGGACCGGAACACTGGAGCTTTCTTT. Encoded protein: CASSLAGDRNTGAFF.

The CDR3 is CASHAYEQYF. The CDR3 region has the DNA TGTGCCAGCCACGCCTACGAGCAGTACTTC. The V call is TRBV6-2 or TRBV6-3, the J call TRBJ2-7; D uncertain. V lost 8 bases and J 2 bases, leaving 4 bases between the germline ends. CDR1 is MNHEY, CDR2 SVGEGT, per germline. This CDR3 spans 10 amino acids.

Details on this clonotype: A read error may produce the germline difference seen at one junction end. This chain uses TRBV10-2 with TRBJ2-7; TRBD2 matches 7 bases. Germline V gene lookup returns CDR1 WSHSY and CDR2 SAAADI. The CDR3 contains 15 residues. The CDR3 bases are TGCGCCAGCAATGAGGCGGGGGTAACGGGGGGAGACACGTACTTC. Residues: CASNEAGVTGGDTYF.

The rearrangement uses TRBV28 and TRBJ2-7; D may be TRBD1 or TRBD2 (5 bases each). V lost 8 bases and J 6 bases, leaving 23 bases between the germline ends. The V gene's germline CDR1 is MDHEN and CDR2 SYDVKM. The CDR3 sequence is 15 residues long. CDR3 in DNA: TGTGCCAGCGGGACCATGGGCGTCTTGCAGGGCGAGCAGTACTTC. Protein: CASGTMGVLQGEQYF.

The chain employs TRBV20-1 and TRBJ2-3, with D unclear. CDR3 size: 14 residues. Germline lookup yields CDR1 DFQATT and CDR2 SNEGSKA (reference sequence). V was trimmed by 7 bases and J by 5 bases, leaving 19 bases between them. The CDR3 loop is CSVNTVYPRDTQYF. CDR3 in DNA: TGCAGTGTAAACACGGTCTATCCCAGAGATACGCAGTATTTT.

CDR3 sequence (DNA): TGTGCCATCAGTGATACGTACCAGGGGAGCGCCTACAATGAGCAGTTCTTC. Its protein product is CAISDTYQGSAYNEQFF. This chain connects TRBV10-3 to TRBJ2-1; D possibly corresponds to TRBD1 (6 bases). Germline V CDR1 and CDR2: ENHRY, SYGVKD. CDR3 length equals 17 residues. Trimming cost V 3 bases and J 2 bases, with 17 bases left between them.

This clonotype was picked up a small number of times. The J gene is TRBJ2-3, the V gene TRBV11-2; the match to TRBD1 covers 8 bases. The CDR3 has 16 amino acids. The germline gives CDR1 SGHAT, CDR2 FQNNGV. Losses at the gene ends were 3 bases for V and 3 bases for J; bases not matched to a gene: 8. CDR3 in DNA: TGTGCCAGCAGCTTGCAGGGGGCGCTTTTAACAGATACGCAGTATTTT. This translates into CASSLQGALLTDTQYF.

To note about this clonotype: This may arise from a read error, as a much more abundant clone is one base away. The rearrangement uses TRBV11-1 and TRBJ2-7, with TRBD2 identical over 7 bases. In germline, CDR1 is SGHAT, CDR2 FQDESV (reference sequence). CDR3 length: 15 amino acids. This CDR3 reads CASSRTRGSVNEPYF. In nucleotides, the CDR3 is TGTGCCAGCAGCAGGACTAGAGGGAGTGTCAACGAGCCGTATTTC.

Comment on this clonotype: The junction shows a germline mismatch at one end, possibly a read error. CDR3: CASSPRGNQPQLF. The CDR3 DNA follows: TGCGCCAGCAGCCCGAGGGGAAATCAGCCCCAGCTTTTC. This rearrangement joins TRBV5-1 to TRBJ1-5, with D possibly matching TRBD1 (5 bases). Germline V gives CDR1 SGHRS, CDR2 YFSETQ. The CDR3 contains 13 residues. The whole variable domain, filled in from reference TRBV5-1 and TRBJ1-5, reads KAGVTQTPRYLIKTRGQQVTLSCSPISGHRSVSWYQQTPGQGLQFLFEYFSETQRNKGNFPGRFSGRQFSNSRSEMNVSTLELGDSALYLCASSPRGNQPQLFGDGTRLSIL.

This clonotype was picked up many times. V and J are TRBV7-8 and TRBJ2-1; TRBD2 is a possible D gene (6 bases). This CDR3 has 15 amino acids. CDR1 is SGHVS and CDR2 is FQNEAQ in the germline V gene. V lost 5 bases and J 3 bases, leaving 14 bases between the germline ends. CDR3 sequence reads: CASSQKFGGYNEQFF. CDR3 DNA sequence: TGTGCCAGCAGCCAGAAGTTCGGGGGCTACAATGAGCAGTTCTTC.

The chain links TRBV11-3 to TRBJ1-2; no clear D. This CDR3 spans 13 amino acids. Germline CDR1 reads SGHNT; CDR2 reads YENEEA. Trimming shortened V by 5 bases and J by 7 bases, and 14 bases separated the two germline ends. The CDR3 coding sequence is TGTGCCAGCAGCCCCGGGGATGTCGGTGGCTACACCTTC. This encodes CASSPGDVGGYTF.